Listed below are T cell receptor beta chains from one sample, sequenced in a study of response to subunit inactivated influenza vaccine. One entry per CDR3 protein results from TCRdb running MiXCR on the RT-PCR reads. The sample has under 550,000 distinct CDR3 sequences, 7.5% to 8.5% seen once. Sequenced here: PBMCs from blood, sampled approximately 25 months after vaccination. The receptors were gathered from a man aged 50-75 years who received an inactivated influenza vaccine. CDR3s include the opening cysteine and the closing phenylalanine or tryptophan. Fields, in order: D gene, V gene, J gene, clone size, CDR3 protein, CDR3 DNA. The D gene is left open where the match is weak. Size is stated for part of the rows, as once, few or many counts, or as a class when the clone is expanded.

D gene: .; V gene: TRBV6-5; J gene: TRBJ2-5; clone size: .; CDR3 protein: CASGGTAETQYF; CDR3 DNA: TGTGCCAGCGGGGGGACAGCAGAGACCCAGTACTTC
D gene: .; V gene: TRBV12-1; J gene: TRBJ2-7; clone size: few; CDR3 protein: CASSSGGERPISYEQYF; CDR3 DNA: TGTGCCAGCAGCTCCGGTGGCGAACGCCCGATCTCCTACGAGCAGTACTTC
D gene: .; V gene: TRBV15; J gene: TRBJ2-7; clone size: .; CDR3 protein: CATSRDAGSEQYF; CDR3 DNA: TGTGCCACCAGCAGAGACGCAGGGTCCGAGCAGTACTTC
D gene: .; V gene: TRBV20-1; J gene: TRBJ1-1; clone size: few; CDR3 protein: CSATMDSWNTEAFF; CDR3 DNA: TGCAGTGCAACGATGGACAGCTGGAACACTGAAGCTTTCTTT
D gene: .; V gene: TRBV12-3/TRBV12-4; J gene: TRBJ2-5; clone size: few; CDR3 protein: CASSFLAGTRETQYF; CDR3 DNA: TGTGCCAGCAGTTTTTTGGCGGGCACCCGTGAGACCCAGTACTTC
D gene: TRBD2; V gene: TRBV12-3/TRBV12-4; J gene: TRBJ2-5; clone size: .; CDR3 protein: CASTSGGLQETQYF; CDR3 DNA: TGTGCCAGCACAAGCGGGGGTCTCCAAGAGACCCAGTACTTC
D gene: TRBD2; V gene: TRBV10-3; J gene: TRBJ2-3; clone size: many; CDR3 protein: CAIKEREWADTQYF; CDR3 DNA: TGTGCCATCAAGGAGCGGGAGTGGGCAGATACGCAGTATTTT
D gene: .; V gene: TRBV7-3; J gene: TRBJ2-7; clone size: many; CDR3 protein: CASSPGHSSYEQYF; CDR3 DNA: TGTGCCAGCAGCCCGGGACACTCCTCCTACGAGCAGTACTTC
D gene: TRBD2; V gene: TRBV18; J gene: TRBJ2-3; clone size: many; CDR3 protein: CASSPQGTSPDTQYF; CDR3 DNA: TGTGCCAGCTCACCTCAAGGGACTAGCCCAGATACGCAGTATTTT
D gene: .; V gene: TRBV4-1; J gene: TRBJ1-3; clone size: .; CDR3 protein: CASSQDWQAAHSGNTIYF; CDR3 DNA: TGCGCCAGCAGCCAAGACTGGCAGGCAGCTCACTCTGGAAACACCATATATTTT
D gene: .; V gene: TRBV20-1; J gene: TRBJ2-1; clone size: few; CDR3 protein: CSARDIVMEQFF; CDR3 DNA: TGCAGTGCTAGAGATATCGTAATGGAGCAGTTCTTC
D gene: .; V gene: TRBV6-1; J gene: TRBJ1-5; clone size: .; CDR3 protein: CASDGQRNQPQHF; CDR3 DNA: TGTGCCAGCGATGGGCAGCGCAATCAGCCCCAGCATTTT
D gene: .; V gene: TRBV29-1; J gene: TRBJ1-1; clone size: few; CDR3 protein: CSVVTYLSEAFF; CDR3 DNA: TGCAGCGTGGTTACTTATTTGTCTGAAGCTTTCTTT
D gene: .; V gene: TRBV16; J gene: TRBJ1-3; clone size: .; CDR3 protein: CASSQSWSSGNTIYF; CDR3 DNA: TGTGCCAGCAGCCAATCTTGGAGCTCTGGAAACACCATATATTTT
D gene: .; V gene: TRBV7-9; J gene: TRBJ2-1; clone size: few; CDR3 protein: CASSLSGARNEQFF; CDR3 DNA: TGTGCCAGCAGCTTATCCGGGGCCAGAAATGAGCAGTTCTTC
D gene: .; V gene: TRBV4-1; J gene: TRBJ2-3; clone size: many; CDR3 protein: CASIGGRDTDTQYF; CDR3 DNA: TGCGCCAGCATCGGGGGCAGGGACACAGATACGCAGTATTTT
D gene: .; V gene: TRBV5-5; J gene: TRBJ2-5; clone size: .; CDR3 protein: CASSLYGGGETQYF; CDR3 DNA: TGTGCCAGCAGCTTGTATGGGGGAGGAGAGACCCAGTACTTC
D gene: .; V gene: TRBV28; J gene: TRBJ1-5; clone size: .; CDR3 protein: CASSRGRQPQHF; CDR3 DNA: TGTGCCAGCAGTCGGGGGCGGCAGCCCCAGCATTTT
D gene: TRBD2; V gene: TRBV20-1; J gene: TRBJ2-7; clone size: .; CDR3 protein: CSARDASGYSYEQYF; CDR3 DNA: TGCAGTGCTAGAGATGCTAGCGGGTACTCCTACGAGCAGTACTTC
D gene: TRBD2; V gene: TRBV6-5; J gene: TRBJ2-2; clone size: .; CDR3 protein: CASSFVRGGTGELFF; CDR3 DNA: TGTGCCAGCAGTTTCGTGCGCGGGGGGACCGGGGAGCTGTTTTTT
D gene: .; V gene: TRBV6-2/TRBV6-3; J gene: TRBJ2-6; clone size: few; CDR3 protein: CASRGDKANVLTF; CDR3 DNA: TGTGCCAGCAGAGGAGATAAGGCCAACGTCCTGACTTTC
D gene: TRBD2; V gene: TRBV20-1; J gene: TRBJ2-1; clone size: few; CDR3 protein: CSASSGRSYNEQFF; CDR3 DNA: TGCAGTGCCTCCAGCGGGAGGTCCTACAATGAGCAGTTCTTC
D gene: .; V gene: TRBV20-1; J gene: TRBJ1-4; clone size: .; CDR3 protein: CSARARNEKLFF; CDR3 DNA: TGCAGTGCTAGAGCCCGGAATGAAAAACTGTTTTTT
D gene: .; V gene: TRBV12-3/TRBV12-4; J gene: TRBJ1-1; clone size: few; CDR3 protein: CASSLARRGRNTEAFF; CDR3 DNA: TGTGCCAGCAGTTTAGCCCGCAGGGGTCGAAACACTGAAGCTTTCTTT
D gene: .; V gene: TRBV6-2/TRBV6-3; J gene: TRBJ2-1; clone size: many; CDR3 protein: CASSYVLNEQFF; CDR3 DNA: TGTGCCAGCAGTTATGTATTGAATGAGCAGTTCTTC
D gene: .; V gene: TRBV20-1; J gene: TRBJ2-7; clone size: many; CDR3 protein: CSARDLNGRPRPNEQYF; CDR3 DNA: TGCAGTGCTAGAGATCTCAACGGGAGACCCCGTCCCAACGAGCAGTACTTC
D gene: .; V gene: TRBV24-1; J gene: TRBJ1-5; clone size: many; CDR3 protein: CATSDHRAGGNQPQHF; CDR3 DNA: TGTGCCACCAGTGACCACAGGGCCGGGGGCAATCAGCCCCAGCATTTT
D gene: TRBD1; V gene: TRBV6-1; J gene: TRBJ1-2; clone size: many; CDR3 protein: CASRTGDTGLGYTF; CDR3 DNA: TGTGCCAGCAGGACAGGGGACACAGGTCTTGGCTACACCTTC
D gene: TRBD2; V gene: TRBV29-1; J gene: TRBJ2-1; clone size: many; CDR3 protein: CSVSYGTSLYNEQFF; CDR3 DNA: TGCAGCGTTTCCTACGGGACTAGCCTTTACAATGAGCAGTTCTTC
D gene: .; V gene: TRBV5-1; J gene: TRBJ2-5; clone size: .; CDR3 protein: CASDIDQGPGLQETQYF; CDR3 DNA: TGCGCCAGCGACATCGACCAGGGGCCGGGCCTCCAAGAGACCCAGTACTTC
D gene: .; V gene: TRBV5-1; J gene: TRBJ1-2; clone size: many; CDR3 protein: CASSLTANYGYTF; CDR3 DNA: TGTGCCAGCAGTTTAACCGCTAACTATGGCTACACCTTC
D gene: TRBD1; V gene: TRBV6-1; J gene: TRBJ1-1; clone size: few; CDR3 protein: CASTGTGIPIKNTEAFF; CDR3 DNA: TGTGCCAGCACCGGGACAGGGATTCCTATTAAGAACACTGAAGCTTTCTTT
D gene: TRBD1; V gene: TRBV28; J gene: TRBJ2-7; clone size: many; CDR3 protein: CASVEGGLSYEQYF; CDR3 DNA: TGTGCCAGCGTCGAAGGGGGCCTCTCCTACGAGCAGTACTTC
D gene: .; V gene: TRBV28; J gene: TRBJ2-2; clone size: many; CDR3 protein: CASSFPWTANTGELFF; CDR3 DNA: TGTGCCAGCAGTTTCCCATGGACGGCGAACACCGGGGAGCTGTTTTTT
D gene: .; V gene: TRBV15; J gene: TRBJ1-5; clone size: .; CDR3 protein: CATSSQRSNQPQHF; CDR3 DNA: TGTGCCACCAGCAGTCAGAGAAGCAATCAGCCCCAGCATTTT
D gene: .; V gene: TRBV28; J gene: TRBJ2-1; clone size: .; CDR3 protein: CASHRDGEQFF; CDR3 DNA: TGTGCCAGCCACAGGGATGGTGAGCAGTTCTTC
D gene: TRBD2; V gene: TRBV4-3; J gene: TRBJ2-5; clone size: .; CDR3 protein: CASSPMGGQETQYF; CDR3 DNA: TGCGCCAGCAGCCCGATGGGGGGGCAAGAGACCCAGTACTTC
D gene: .; V gene: TRBV10-3; J gene: TRBJ1-1; clone size: many; CDR3 protein: CAAGTTEAFF; CDR3 DNA: TGTGCCGCAGGGACAACTGAAGCTTTCTTT
D gene: TRBD1; V gene: TRBV5-1; J gene: TRBJ2-1; clone size: few; CDR3 protein: CASSPRRGQGASEEQFF; CDR3 DNA: TGCGCCAGCAGCCCGAGGAGGGGACAGGGGGCTTCAGAAGAGCAGTTCTTC
D gene: .; V gene: TRBV12-3/TRBV12-4; J gene: TRBJ2-1; clone size: .; CDR3 protein: CASSFFSGPNEQFF; CDR3 DNA: TGTGCCAGCAGTTTCTTTAGCGGACCGAATGAGCAGTTCTTC
D gene: .; V gene: TRBV5-1; J gene: TRBJ1-3; clone size: few; CDR3 protein: CASSEALSGNTIYF; CDR3 DNA: TGCGCCAGCAGCGAGGCCCTCTCTGGAAACACCATATATTTT
D gene: .; V gene: TRBV28; J gene: TRBJ2-5; clone size: .; CDR3 protein: CASRAGLEETQYF; CDR3 DNA: TGTGCCAGCAGGGCCGGACTGGAAGAGACCCAGTACTTC
D gene: .; V gene: TRBV6-2/TRBV6-3; J gene: TRBJ1-5; clone size: .; CDR3 protein: CASSTSGGSNQPQHF; CDR3 DNA: TGTGCCAGCAGTACCTCCGGGGGGAGCAATCAGCCCCAGCATTTT
D gene: TRBD2; V gene: TRBV11-2; J gene: TRBJ2-3; clone size: .; CDR3 protein: CASSSSASGTTDTQYF; CDR3 DNA: TGTGCCAGCAGCTCAAGCGCGAGCGGGACCACAGATACGCAGTATTTT
D gene: TRBD1; V gene: TRBV7-2; J gene: TRBJ1-5; clone size: many; CDR3 protein: CASNWDSNSNQPQHF; CDR3 DNA: TGTGCCAGCAACTGGGACAGCAATAGCAATCAGCCCCAGCATTTT
D gene: TRBD2; V gene: TRBV20-1; J gene: TRBJ2-7; clone size: few; CDR3 protein: CSALTGGTTYEQYF; CDR3 DNA: TGCAGTGCTCTCACGGGGGGAACTACCTACGAGCAGTACTTC
D gene: .; V gene: TRBV15; J gene: TRBJ2-7; clone size: many; CDR3 protein: CATRGYASYEQYF; CDR3 DNA: TGTGCCACCCGAGGTTACGCCTCCTACGAGCAGTACTTC